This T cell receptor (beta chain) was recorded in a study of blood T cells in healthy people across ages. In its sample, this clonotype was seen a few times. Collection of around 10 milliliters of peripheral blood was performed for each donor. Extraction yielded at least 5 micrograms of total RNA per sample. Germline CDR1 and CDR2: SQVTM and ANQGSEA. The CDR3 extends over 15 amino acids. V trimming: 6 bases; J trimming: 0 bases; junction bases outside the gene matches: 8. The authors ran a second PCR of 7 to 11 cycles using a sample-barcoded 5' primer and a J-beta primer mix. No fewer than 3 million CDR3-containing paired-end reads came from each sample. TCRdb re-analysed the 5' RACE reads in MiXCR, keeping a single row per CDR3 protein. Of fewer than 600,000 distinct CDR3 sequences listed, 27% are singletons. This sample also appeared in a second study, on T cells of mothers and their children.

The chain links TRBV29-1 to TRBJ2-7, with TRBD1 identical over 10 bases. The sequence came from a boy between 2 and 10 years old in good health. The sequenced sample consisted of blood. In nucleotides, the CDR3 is TGCAGCGTGAGAGGTGGGGACAGGGGCTCCTACGAGCAGTACTTC. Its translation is CSVRGGDRGSYEQYF.